The sequence of this T cell receptor beta chain was determined in a study of PD-L1 blockade in urothelial cancer. Across the study: Of approximately 30 patients, about two dozen were males with bladder-origin urothelial cancer.

Trimming removed 6 bases from V and 5 bases from J, with 19 bases in between. The CDR3 spans 15 residues. In germline, CDR1 is MNHNY, CDR2 SVGAGI (reference sequence). Generated by immunoSEQ multiplex PCR, the TCRdb table keeps only in-frame clones and is missing some. The sample yields about 42,000 clones, roughly 77% seen once. The sequencing here drew on PBMCs, taken around atezolizumab (anti-PD-L1) treatment. The rearrangement uses TRBV6-6 and TRBJ1-2; D not resolved. This sequence originates from an older man with urothelial cancer. CDR3 nucleotide sequence: TGTGCCAGCAGCGAACCGGGATCCCTTGTGTATGGCTACACCTTC. Translating gives CASSEPGSLVYGYTF.